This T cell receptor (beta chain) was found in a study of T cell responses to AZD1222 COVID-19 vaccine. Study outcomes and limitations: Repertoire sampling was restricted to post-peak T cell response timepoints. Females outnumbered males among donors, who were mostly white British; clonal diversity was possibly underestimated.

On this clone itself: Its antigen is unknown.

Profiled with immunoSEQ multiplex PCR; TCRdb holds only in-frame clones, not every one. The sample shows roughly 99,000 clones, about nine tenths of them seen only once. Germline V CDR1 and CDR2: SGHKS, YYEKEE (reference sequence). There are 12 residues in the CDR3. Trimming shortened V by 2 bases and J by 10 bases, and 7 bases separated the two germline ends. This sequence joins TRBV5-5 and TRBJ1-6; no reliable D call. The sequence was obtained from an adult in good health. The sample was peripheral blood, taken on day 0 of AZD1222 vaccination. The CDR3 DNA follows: TGTGCCAGCAGCTTAGAAAACTCACCCCTCCACTTT. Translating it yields CASSLENSPLHF.